The 29 T cell receptor beta chains listed next were all sequenced from one sample in a study of blood T cell repertoires in COVID-19. Sequenced by immunoSEQ multiplex PCR; TCRdb stores in-frame clones only, minus some. The table shows about 72,000 clones, with around 80% occurring only once. Sequenced: peripheral blood. These receptors were obtained from a human donor in a cohort sampled during active COVID-19.

V is TRBV6-1 and J is TRBJ2-7; TRBD1 matches at 11 bases. The CDR3 length is 14 residues. The germline V gene encodes CDR1 MNHNS and CDR2 SASEGT. V shed 2 bases and J 6 bases; nucleotides not matched to a gene: 3. The CDR3 spells CASSEWTGGSEQYF. The DNA of the CDR3 is TGTGCCAGCAGTGAATGGACAGGGGGCTCCGAGCAGTACTTC.

This rearrangement joins TRBV30 to TRBJ2-7, with a weak D call TRBD2 (5 bases). The germline gives CDR1 GTSNPN, CDR2 SVGIG (reference sequence). V was clipped by 4 bases and J by 1 base, with 11 bases between them. This CDR3 has 13 residues. The CDR3 loop reads CAWTDERSYEQYF. The DNA of the CDR3 is TGTGCCTGGACCGACGAGCGGTCCTACGAGCAGTACTTC.

The chain joins TRBV7-3 to TRBJ2-2; 8 bases are a match to TRBD1. The ends lost 5 bases at V and 2 bases at J; junction bases unmatched: 4. CDR1 and CDR2 (germline): SGHTA, FQGTGA. The CDR3 contains 15 residues. CDR3: CASSPDRGNTGELFF. Here the CDR3 DNA reads TGTGCCAGCAGCCCTGACAGGGGAAACACCGGGGAGCTGTTTTTT. Using reference TRBV7-3 and TRBJ2-2 for the parts outside the CDR3, the full variable domain is GAGVSQTPSNKVTEKGKYVELRCDPISGHTALYWYRQSLGQGPEFLIYFQGTGAADDSGLPNDRFFAVRPEGSVSTLKIQRTERGDSAVYLCASSPDRGNTGELFFGEGSRLTVL.

The chain is built from TRBV5-1 and TRBJ2-2; no definite D call. The CDR3 loop spans 15 amino acids. Germline V gene data show CDR1 as SGHRS and CDR2 as YFSETQ. Trimming shortened V by 4 bases and J by 2 bases, and 12 bases separated the two germline ends. The CDR3 DNA sequence: TGCGCCAGCAGCCTGGTTGAGAGAAACACCGGGGAGCTGTTTTTT. Residues: CASSLVERNTGELFF.

This sequence joins TRBV7-9 and TRBJ2-1; 12 bases line up with TRBD2. CDR3 size: 15 residues. Trimming removed 5 bases from V and 7 bases from J; junction bases left unmatched: 6. Germline V gives CDR1 SEHNR, CDR2 FQNEAQ (reference sequence). CDR3 amino acids: CASSQGLAGMNEQFF. CDR3 coding DNA: TGTGCCAGCAGCCAAGGACTAGCGGGGATGAATGAGCAGTTCTTC.

CDR3 sequence: CASSSPSQETQYF. The CDR3 bases are TGTGCCAGCAGCTCCCCCAGCCAAGAGACCCAGTACTTC. The chain recombines TRBV3-1 (or the pseudogene TRBV3-2) with TRBJ2-5; D ambiguous. CDR3 length equals 13 residues. Between the trimmed V and J ends, which lost 5 bases and 1 base, there was a span of 8 bases. Germline values: CDR1 LGHDT, CDR2 YNNKEL (reference sequence).

The chain joins TRBV14 to TRBJ1-2; D gene unclear. The V and J ends lost 0 bases and 4 bases respectively, with 12 bases between them. From germline, CDR1 is SGHDN and CDR2 FVKESK. The CDR3 totals 15 residues. CDR3 loop: CASSQDNFASYGYTF. In DNA form, the CDR3 reads TGTGCCAGCAGCCAAGACAATTTCGCCAGCTATGGCTACACCTTC.

CDR3 sequence (DNA): TGTGCCAGCAGCGTAGAAGCTGCCGACTATGGCTACACCTTC. Translating it yields CASSVEAADYGYTF. The gene calls are TRBV9 and TRBJ1-2, with unresolved D. Between the trimmed V and J ends, which lost 0 bases and 3 bases, there was a span of 9 bases. This CDR3 has 14 residues. The V gene's germline CDR1 is SGDLS and CDR2 YYNGEE.

This clone was counted a few times. V usage is TRBV7-8 and J usage is TRBJ2-7, with TRBD1 matching 7 bases. Germline values: CDR1 SGHVS, CDR2 FQNEAQ. This CDR3 is built from 15 residues. Unmatched junction bases numbered 9, after V lost 5 bases and J lost 2 bases. The CDR3 nucleotides are TGTGCCAGCAGCCCGCTACAGGGGCCCGCCTACGAGCAGTACTTC. It translates to CASSPLQGPAYEQYF.

The V and J genes are TRBV20-1 and TRBJ1-2; D not certain. V lost 5 bases and J lost 10, with 14 bases in between. From germline, CDR1 is DFQATT and CDR2 SNEGSKA (reference sequence). CDR3 length: 11 residues. CDR3 loop: CSAGFAEYYTF. The CDR3 DNA is TGCAGTGCTGGATTCGCGGAATACTACACCTTC.

The rearrangement uses TRBV13 and TRBJ1-3; TRBD1 might be the D (5 bases). CDR1 PRHDT and CDR2 FYEKMQ come from the germline V gene (reference sequence). Between the trimmed V and J ends, which lost 4 bases and 4 bases, there was a span of 14 bases. The CDR3 has 15 residues. The CDR3 sequence is CASSSRSQGGNTIYF. Written as DNA, the CDR3 is TGTGCCAGCAGCTCCCGTTCGCAGGGAGGAAACACCATATATTTT.

This clone has a handful of counts. The chain joins TRBV6-2 or TRBV6-3 to TRBJ2-7; the D gene is possibly TRBD2 (5 bases). V gave up 2 bases and J gave up 5 bases, with 10 bases separating them. CDR3 size: 13 residues. Germline values: CDR1 MNHEY, CDR2 SVGEGT. The CDR3 nucleotides are TGTGCCAGCAGTTACGGGTCCGGGAACGAGCAGTACTTC. As protein: CASSYGSGNEQYF.

J is TRBJ1-2 and V is TRBV21-1. TRBV21-1 is designated a pseudogene. CDR3 size: 11 residues. CDR3 in amino acids: CASSAPWGYTF. The CDR3 nucleotides are TGTGCCAGCAGTGCGCCCTGGGGCTACACCTTC.

The chain employs TRBV2 and TRBJ1-5, with 8 nucleotides matching TRBD1. Unmatched junction bases numbered 5, after V lost 7 bases and J lost 0 bases. This CDR3 comprises 15 residues. Per the germline V gene, CDR1 is SNHLY and CDR2 is FYNNEI. The CDR3 reads CASKMDRVSNQPQHF. For the CDR3, the DNA is TGTGCCAGCAAGATGGACAGGGTTAGCAATCAGCCCCAGCATTTT.

This chain connects TRBV5-1 to TRBJ2-7; tentatively, D is TRBD2 (5 bases). CDR3 length equals 14 residues. The V and J ends lost 5 bases and 5 bases respectively, with 17 bases between them. Germline CDR1 is SGHRS and CDR2 is YFSETQ. The CDR3 DNA reads as TGCGCCAGCAGTCCCGGACGACTGCGGGACGAGCAGTACTTC. This translates into CASSPGRLRDEQYF.

The J gene is TRBJ2-5, the V gene TRBV3-1 (or the pseudogene TRBV3-2); 10 bases line up with TRBD2. Germline assignment: CDR1 LGHDT and CDR2 YNNKEL (reference sequence). The ends lost 8 bases at V and 5 bases at J; junction bases unmatched: 11. The CDR3 extends over 15 amino acids. CDR3 sequence: CASSLVPSGGETQYF. DNA of the CDR3: TGTGCCAGCTCGCTGGTGCCTAGCGGGGGTGAGACCCAGTACTTC.

This chain uses TRBV18 with TRBJ1-5; perhaps TRBD1 as D (6 bases). Germline CDR1 reads KGHSH; CDR2 reads LQKENI. V was clipped by 3 bases and J by 3 bases, with 9 bases between them. CDR3 length equals 14 residues. CDR3 in amino acids: CASSPGTLNQPQHF. CDR3 in DNA: TGTGCCAGCTCACCCGGGACACTCAATCAGCCCCAGCATTTT.

The J gene is TRBJ1-3, the V gene TRBV28; maybe TRBD1 (5 bases). The CDR3 sequence is 16 residues long. Germline CDR1 and CDR2: MDHEN and SYDVKM. Deletions cut 5 bases from V and 2 bases from J, with 16 bases between. CDR3 region: CASSLRDGGAGNTIYF. In DNA, the CDR3 is TGTGCCAGCAGTCTCCGGGACGGAGGGGCTGGAAACACCATATATTTT.

The V gene is TRBV7-8, the J gene TRBJ2-3; a weak D match, TRBD2 (5 bases). CDR3 size: 12 residues. Germline values: CDR1 SGHVS, CDR2 FQNEAQ. V lost 3 bases and J 11 bases, leaving 12 bases between the germline ends. The chain's CDR3 is CASSLPGRKQYF. The CDR3, as DNA: TGTGCCAGCAGCTTGCCGGGAAGAAAGCAGTATTTT.

The V call is TRBV2, the J call TRBJ1-2; a possible D gene is TRBD1 (5 bases). The CDR3 contains 16 residues. The germline V gene encodes CDR1 SNHLY and CDR2 FYNNEI. The V and J ends lost 5 bases and 6 bases respectively, with 22 bases between them. CDR3 nucleotides: TGTGCCAGCAGTTCTCGACGGTATCAGGGTTATGATGGCTACACCTTC. Its protein product is CASSSRRYQGYDGYTF.

This clone has just one count. The chain has TRBV7-8 and TRBJ2-7; TRBD2 aligns across 8 bases. Germline V gives CDR1 SGHVS, CDR2 FQNEAQ. This CDR3 has 13 residues. V was clipped by 5 bases and J by 2 bases; unmatched bases: 2. This CDR3 is CASSPGGTYEQYF. CDR3 in DNA: TGTGCCAGCAGCCCGGGGGGGACCTACGAGCAGTACTTC.

The CDR3 region has the DNA TGTGCCAGCAGCAAGGGACCGACAGGGTCGGGCAATCAGCCCCAGCATTTT. This codes for CASSKGPTGSGNQPQHF. This chain connects TRBV21-1 to TRBJ1-5; TRBD1 reflects the table's D call only, with no check against the DNA. TRBV21-1 is a recognized pseudogene. CDR3 length: 17 residues.

In DNA, the CDR3 is TGTGCCATCAGCTCTACCTACGAGCAGTACTTC. As protein: CAISSTYEQYF. The chain links TRBV10-3 to TRBJ2-7, with D hard to call. CDR3 length: 11 amino acids. Germline V gene sequence: CDR1 ENHRY, CDR2 SYGVKD. With 6 bases removed from V and 2 bases from J, the gap between germline ends came to 5 bases.

This clone is large within its sample. The V call is TRBV4-1, the J call TRBJ1-2; TRBD1 might be the D (5 bases). Germline CDR1 MGHRA, CDR2 YSYEKL. CDR3 size: 16 residues. V lost 0 bases, J lost 3 bases, and 14 bases lay in between. CDR3 loop: CASSQDSRGPYYGYTF. CDR3 DNA sequence: TGCGCCAGCAGCCAAGACTCTAGGGGTCCCTACTATGGCTACACCTTC.

In this sample, this clone turned up once. The rearrangement joins TRBV7-2 to TRBJ2-5; D perhaps matches TRBD1 (6 bases). Trimming took 5 bases from V and 2 from J, leaving 9 bases between them. The CDR3 contains 13 residues. In germline, CDR1 is SGHTA, CDR2 FQGNSA. The CDR3 reads CASSLQGQETQYF. CDR3 nucleotides: TGTGCCAGCAGCCTACAGGGACAAGAGACCCAGTACTTC.

The genes are TRBV5-1 and TRBJ2-3; D is undetermined. CDR3 length: 12 amino acids. V lost 2 bases, J lost 2 bases, and 3 bases lay in between. Germline assignment: CDR1 SGHRS and CDR2 YFSETQ. This CDR3 is CASSFNTDTQYF. CDR3 nucleotide sequence: TGCGCCAGCAGCTTTAACACAGATACGCAGTATTTT.

The DNA of the CDR3 is TGTGCCAGTAGTATAGGGGGAGGCAGGGGGAGTCGGCCCCAGCATTTT. Translating gives CASSIGGGRGSRPQHF. The rearrangement uses TRBV19 and TRBJ1-5; 7 positions agree with TRBD1. CDR1 and CDR2 (germline): LNHDA, SQIVND (reference sequence). This CDR3 has 16 amino acids. Trimming at V came to 1 base and at J to 9 bases, leaving 12 bases not matched to a gene.

The rearrangement joins TRBV6-6 to TRBJ1-4, with D possibly matching TRBD1 (5 bases). V was cut by 4 bases and J by 8 bases, with 17 bases left in between. CDR3 length equals 15 residues. CDR1 and CDR2 (germline): MNHNY, SVGAGI (reference sequence). CDR3: CASSSRGRVEEKLFF. The CDR3 DNA is TGTGCCAGCAGTTCCCGGGGGAGGGTCGAAGAAAAACTGTTTTTT.

CDR3 loop: CASGLTLVAQNEQFF. The CDR3 nucleotides are TGTGCCAGCGGACTTACTCTGGTGGCCCAGAATGAGCAGTTCTTC. The genes are TRBV6-5 and TRBJ2-1, with D possibly being TRBD2 (5 bases). Trimming pared 8 bases from V and 7 bases from J, leaving 21 bases between. The CDR3 sequence is 15 residues long. CDR1 and CDR2 from the germline V gene are MNHEY and SVGAGI.